Below, one TCR beta chain is given with its context. Its antigen is not known. CDR1 is SNHLY, CDR2 FYNNEI, per germline. V lost 6 bases, J lost 6 bases, and 15 bases lay in between. This CDR3 is 13 amino acids long. The data derive from a study of response to subunit inactivated influenza vaccine. TCRdb itself ran the RT-PCR reads through MiXCR, one entry per CDR3 protein. The data contain approximately 530,000 distinct CDR3 sequences, less than 8% of them singletons. Study conclusions and caveats: T cells newly recruited by each seasonal influenza vaccination are few, the authors suggested.

Sequenced here: PBMCs from blood, sampled 23 to 25 months after vaccination. The sequence was obtained from a man between 50 and 75 years old who received an inactivated influenza vaccine. The chain uses TRBV2 and TRBJ2-7; D remains unclear. CDR3 amino acids: CASRPPTGVEQYF. CDR3 nucleotide sequence: TGTGCCAGCAGACCACCGACCGGAGTCGAGCAGTACTTC.